This T cell receptor beta chain stems from a study of blood T cell repertoires in COVID-19. The authors' processing: Amplification of reference gene primers provided the estimated nucleated cell counts. This table comes from immunoSEQ multiplex PCR, and its TCRdb copy is limited to in-frame clones, with some not included. The V and J calls and clone size are taken from that table; D and trimming were inferred from the DNA. Of around 170,000 clones listed, roughly four fifths are singletons. In germline, CDR1 is MNHEY, CDR2 SVGEGT. CDR3 size: 15 residues. Trimming removed 2 bases from V and 8 bases from J; junction bases left unmatched: 8.

The receptor's source is a young man with active or convalescent COVID-19. Sequenced: peripheral blood. The rearrangement links TRBV6-2 or TRBV6-3 to TRBJ2-3; 9 bases are a match to TRBD2. In DNA, the CDR3 is TGTGCCAGCAGTTACGGGGCTAGCGGGATTACTACGCAGTATTTT. The encoded protein is CASSYGASGITTQYF.